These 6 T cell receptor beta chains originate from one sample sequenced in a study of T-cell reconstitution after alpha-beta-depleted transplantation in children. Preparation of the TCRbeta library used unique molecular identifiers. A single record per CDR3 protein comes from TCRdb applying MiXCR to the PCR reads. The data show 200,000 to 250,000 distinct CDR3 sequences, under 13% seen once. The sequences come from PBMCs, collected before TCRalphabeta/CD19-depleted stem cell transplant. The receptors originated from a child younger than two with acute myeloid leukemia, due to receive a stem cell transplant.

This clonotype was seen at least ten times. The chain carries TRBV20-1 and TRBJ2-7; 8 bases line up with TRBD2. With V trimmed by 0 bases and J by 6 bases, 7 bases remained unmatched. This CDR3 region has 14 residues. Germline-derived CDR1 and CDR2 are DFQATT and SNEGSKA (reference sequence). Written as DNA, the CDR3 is TGCAGTGCTAGAGAGGATGGGACTAGTACCGAGCAGTACTTC. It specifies CSAREDGTSTEQYF.

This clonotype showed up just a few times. CDR3 sequence: CASSSALGLQFF. For the CDR3, the DNA is TGTGCCAGCAGTTCCGCATTGGGATTGCAGTTCTTC. This rearrangement joins TRBV28 to TRBJ2-1; D is undetermined. This CDR3 is built from 12 residues. Germline V gene lookup returns CDR1 MDHEN and CDR2 SYDVKM. V was pared by 4 bases and J by 12 bases, with 13 bases between.

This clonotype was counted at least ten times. As DNA, the CDR3 is TGTGCCAGCAGTTTACGGGATGCCTACACCTTC. Protein: CASSLRDAYTF. The rearrangement links TRBV28 to TRBJ1-2; D uncertain. The V end was cut by 2 bases, the J end by 10 bases, with 8 bases between. This CDR3 is 11 amino acids long. Germline values: CDR1 MDHEN, CDR2 SYDVKM.

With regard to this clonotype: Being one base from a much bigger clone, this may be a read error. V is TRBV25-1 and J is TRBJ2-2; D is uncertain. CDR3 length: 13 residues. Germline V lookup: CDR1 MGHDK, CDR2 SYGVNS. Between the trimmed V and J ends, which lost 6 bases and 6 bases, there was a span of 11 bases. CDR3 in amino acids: CASREPFSGELFF. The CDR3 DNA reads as TGTGCCAGCAGGGAACCATTCTCCGGGGAGCTGTTTTTT.

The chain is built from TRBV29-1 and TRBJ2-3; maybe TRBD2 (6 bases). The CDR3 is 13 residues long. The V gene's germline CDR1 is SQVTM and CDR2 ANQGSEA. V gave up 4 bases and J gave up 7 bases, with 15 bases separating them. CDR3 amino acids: CSVGGDFSYTQYF. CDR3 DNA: TGCAGCGTTGGGGGGGACTTTTCTTATACGCAGTATTTT.

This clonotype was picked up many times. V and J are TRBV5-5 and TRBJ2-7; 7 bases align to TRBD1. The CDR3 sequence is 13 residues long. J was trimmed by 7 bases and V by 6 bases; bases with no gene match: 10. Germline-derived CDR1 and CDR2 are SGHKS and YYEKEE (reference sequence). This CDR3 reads CASITGTEREQYF. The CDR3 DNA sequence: TGTGCCAGCATAACCGGGACAGAGAGGGAGCAGTACTTC.